This entry describes one T cell receptor (beta chain). Using immunoSEQ multiplex PCR, the repertoire was profiled, and TCRdb retains in-frame clones only, with some absent. The table includes about 660,000 clones, roughly 90% detected once. The sample belongs to a study of shared T cell receptors in the human thymus. The V segment lost 3 bases and the J segment 0 bases; nucleotides outside the gene matches: 14. Germline V gene data show CDR1 as SGHDT and CDR2 as YYEEEE. This CDR3 contains 19 residues. In addition, the sample was reused for a study of human thymus T cells. According to that study: Those donating were healthy Finnish infants in corrective surgery for congenital heart defects. Thymic samples were excised during corrective heart operations. Gene usage for V and J segments appeared biased in thymic and blood repertoires. Thymic TCR repertoires of unrelated people reportedly overlapped highly.

This TCR derives from a boy less than two years old with a congenital heart defect. The chain recombines TRBV5-6 with TRBJ2-1; 8 positions agree with TRBD2. The specimen was thymocytes. CDR3 loop: CASSSRGGAAHSSYNEQFF. Here the CDR3 DNA reads TGTGCCAGCAGCTCCCGGGGGGGAGCGGCCCATAGCTCCTACAATGAGCAGTTCTTC.